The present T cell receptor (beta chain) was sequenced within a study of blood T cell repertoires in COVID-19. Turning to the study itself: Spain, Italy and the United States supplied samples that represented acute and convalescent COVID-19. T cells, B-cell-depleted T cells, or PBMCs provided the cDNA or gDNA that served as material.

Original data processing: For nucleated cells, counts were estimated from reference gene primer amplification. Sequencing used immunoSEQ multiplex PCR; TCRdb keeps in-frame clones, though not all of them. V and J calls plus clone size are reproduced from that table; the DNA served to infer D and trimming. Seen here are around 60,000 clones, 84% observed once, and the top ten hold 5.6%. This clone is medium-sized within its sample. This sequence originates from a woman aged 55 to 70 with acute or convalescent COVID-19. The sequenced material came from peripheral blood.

In DNA form, the CDR3 reads TGTGCCAGCAGCCAAGATCGAGGACTCCTTGAGCCCCAGCATTTT. The encoded protein is CASSQDRGLLEPQHF. This chain joins TRBV3-1 (or the pseudogene TRBV3-2) and TRBJ1-5; no clear D. The germline V and J ends were trimmed by 0 bases and 8 bases, with 14 bases remaining between them. The germline V gene has CDR1 LGHDT and CDR2 YNNKEL (reference sequence). CDR3 length: 15 amino acids.